These T cell receptor beta chains were read from a single sample in a study of technical replicates of blood from a few donors. The method was immunoSEQ multiplex PCR; TCRdb's version includes in-frame clones alone and lacks a portion of them. Among 70,000 to 90,000 clones, more than 90% were seen once, and the ten largest hold more than 0.2%. The material sequenced was T cells isolated from PBMCs. The receptors shown here come from a human donor in good health. Each CDR3 is given with its conserved first and last residue. D genes are given only for firm matches. Only some rows state a clone size, as once, few, many or a class for expanded clones.

size	V	J	D	DNA	CDR3
.	TRBV15	TRBJ1-5	.	TGTGCCACCAGCGACAGATTTTATAGCAATCAGCCCCAGCATTTT	CATSDRFYSNQPQHF
once	TRBV18	TRBJ2-1	TRBD2	TGTGCCAGCTCACCACCGTTGGCTAGCGGGGGGTTTTACAATGAGCAGTTCTTC	CASSPPLASGGFYNEQFF
.	TRBV28	TRBJ1-4	.	TGTGCCAGCAGTTTGTCGGGGTTAAGGGAAAAACTGTTTTTT	CASSLSGLREKLFF
.	TRBV7-8	TRBJ2-7	.	TGTGCCAGCAGCTTAAAAGGGAGTTATACCTACGAGCAGTACTTC	CASSLKGSYTYEQYF
.	TRBV10-3	TRBJ2-2	TRBD1	TGTGCCATCACTGACAGGGGTGATACCGGGGAGCTGTTTTTT	CAITDRGDTGELFF
.	TRBV6-1	TRBJ2-7	TRBD1	TGTGCCAGCAGTGAGTCCTGGACAGGGAGGCCCGAGCAGTACTTC	CASSESWTGRPEQYF
.	TRBV9	TRBJ1-6	.	TGTGCCAGCAGCGTAGGTTCGGGGAATTCACCCCTCCACTTT	CASSVGSGNSPLHF
.	TRBV20-1	TRBJ2-7	.	TGCAGTGCTAGCACCGGCTACGAGCAGTACTTC	CSASTGYEQYF
few	TRBV10-3	TRBJ1-2	.	TGTGCCATAGAAGCGGTGGACGGCTACACCTTC	CAIEAVDGYTF
.	TRBV7-9	TRBJ1-6	.	TGTGCCAGCAGCTTAGTTCTCGCGAAGGGGTCACCCCTCCACTTT	CASSLVLAKGSPLHF
.	TRBV18	TRBJ1-4	.	TGTGCCAGCTCACCGATTTTGTTGACAGGCCAACGACCAACTAATGAAAAACTGTTTTTT	CASSPILLTGQRPTNEKLFF
.	TRBV5-1	TRBJ2-7	.	TGCGCCAGCAGCTTGGAAGCATTCGCCTCCTACGAGCAGTACTTC	CASSLEAFASYEQYF
.	TRBV28	TRBJ2-2	.	TGTGCCAGCAGTTTATCGTCGCGGGACACCGGGGAGCTGTTTTTT	CASSLSSRDTGELFF
once	TRBV28	TRBJ2-1	TRBD2	TGTGCCAGCAGTTTCTTCGCGGGAGGGCATCGGGAGCAGTTCTTC	CASSFFAGGHREQFF
.	TRBV9	TRBJ2-7	.	TGTGCCAGCAGCCAGGCTGAGTCTACCTACTACGAGCAGTACTTC	CASSQAESTYYEQYF
.	TRBV9	TRBJ2-1	.	TGTGCCAGCAGCGTAGAACAGGGAATGGCCTACAATGAGCAGTTCTTC	CASSVEQGMAYNEQFF
.	TRBV6-1	TRBJ1-1	.	TGTGCCAGCAGTTTGGAAGAGGGGAACACTGAAGCTTTCTTT	CASSLEEGNTEAFF
.	TRBV15	TRBJ2-1	.	TGTGCCACCAGCAGAGGACAGTACAATGAGCAGTTCTTC	CATSRGQYNEQFF
.	TRBV19	TRBJ2-7	.	TGTGCCAGTAGTATGACAGCCCTCTACGAGCAGTACTTC	CASSMTALYEQYF
.	TRBV18	TRBJ2-2	.	TGTGCCAGCTCACCGCAGGACTGGAAGAACACCGGGGAGCTGTTTTTT	CASSPQDWKNTGELFF
.	TRBV30	TRBJ1-4	TRBD1	TGTGCCTGGGGACAGGGTGGAACTAATGAAAAACTGTTTTTT	CAWGQGGTNEKLFF
.	TRBV15	TRBJ2-5	TRBD2	TGTGCCACCAGCAGAGAAGAGCGGGAGATCGCGGAGACCCAGTACTTC	CATSREEREIAETQYF
.	TRBV6-1	TRBJ1-1	.	TGTGCCAGCAGTCGACAGCAGAACACTGAAGCTTTCTTT	CASSRQQNTEAFF
.	TRBV12-5	TRBJ1-1	.	TGTGCTAGTGGTTTGGTGGCTGGGCCGTCTGAAGCTTTCTTT	CASGLVAGPSEAFF
.	TRBV11-3	TRBJ2-7	.	TGTGCCAGCAGCTTATACGGGGTTATGTACTTC	CASSLYGVMYF
.	TRBV11-3	TRBJ2-3	.	TGTGCCAGCAGCACCCCTTCCGGGACTGGAAGCTCTAGCACAGATACGCAGTATTTT	CASSTPSGTGSSSTDTQYF
.	TRBV6-1	TRBJ2-5	.	TGTGCCAGCAGTTTTACCGCGTGGGCAGAGACCCAGTACTTC	CASSFTAWAETQYF
once	TRBV10-3	TRBJ2-7	TRBD1	TGTGCCATCAGACTGACAGGGCAAACCTACGAGCAGTACTTC	CAIRLTGQTYEQYF
.	TRBV5-4	TRBJ1-5	TRBD1	TGTGCCAGCAGCTTAGACAGGGGGGGTCAGCCCCAGCATTTT	CASSLDRGGQPQHF
.	TRBV7-9	TRBJ2-7	.	TGTGCCAGCAGCCCAAGATTACTCGAGCAGTACTTC	CASSPRLLEQYF
.	TRBV7-3	TRBJ2-1	.	TGTGCCAGCAGCTTAACTGATAGGGCGGGCGCTAACTCCTACAATGAGCAGTTCTTC	CASSLTDRAGANSYNEQFF
once	TRBV9	TRBJ2-7	TRBD1	TGTGCCAGCAGCGCGTCCGGGACAGGGGCCTACGAGCAGTACTTC	CASSASGTGAYEQYF
.	TRBV11-2	TRBJ2-3	TRBD2	TGTGCCAGTCAACTAGCGGGCCCCACAGATACGCAGTATTTT	CASQLAGPTDTQYF
once	TRBV5-1	TRBJ2-3	TRBD1	TGCGCCAGTACCCGGGACAGAGGGTTCACAGATACGCAGTATTTT	CASTRDRGFTDTQYF
.	TRBV7-9	TRBJ2-2	TRBD2	TGTGCCAGCAGCTCACGGACTAGCGGGAGAGGGGAGAAAGGGGAGCTGTTTTTT	CASSSRTSGRGEKGELFF
.	TRBV11-2	TRBJ2-7	TRBD2	TGTGCCAGCAGCAGGACTAGTGGGTACGAGCAGTACTTC	CASSRTSGYEQYF
.	TRBV7-2	TRBJ2-3	.	TGTGCCAGCAGCTTAGAATCCACTCAGGTAGATACGCAGTATTTT	CASSLESTQVDTQYF
once	TRBV5-1	TRBJ2-7	.	TGCGCCAGCAGCTTGTCACTCAGGGACTACGAGCAGTACTTC	CASSLSLRDYEQYF
few	TRBV19	TRBJ1-5	TRBD1	TGTGCCAGTAGTATTGGGACAGGAAATCAGCCCCAGCATTTT	CASSIGTGNQPQHF
.	TRBV7-9	TRBJ2-7	.	TGTGCCAGCAGCCCCCGAGAGTTTATCTACGAGCAGTACTTC	CASSPREFIYEQYF
.	TRBV28	TRBJ2-7	.	TGTGCCAGCAGTTTATACTCCCGAGGAGGCAGTTACTACGAGCAGTACTTC	CASSLYSRGGSYYEQYF
.	TRBV30	TRBJ1-2	.	TGTGCCTGGACAGACAGCGACTATGGCTACACCTTC	CAWTDSDYGYTF
.	TRBV7-9	TRBJ2-5	TRBD2	TGTGCCAGCAGCTCTACTAGCGGGAGAGGCGTGGAGACCCAGTACTTC	CASSSTSGRGVETQYF
.	TRBV6-6	TRBJ2-7	.	TGTGCCAGCAGAGGAAACGGGTACGAGCAGTACTTC	CASRGNGYEQYF
.	TRBV5-4	TRBJ1-1	.	TGTGCCAGCAGCTTAGGGGCCCAGGGCACTGAAGCTTTCTTT	CASSLGAQGTEAFF
.	TRBV28	TRBJ2-3	TRBD1	TGTGCCAGCAGTTTCGGGACAGGGGGCACAGATACGCAGTATTTT	CASSFGTGGTDTQYF
.	TRBV2	TRBJ1-3	TRBD1	TGTGCCAGCAAGGTCGGGACAGGGTCTGGAAACACCATATATTTT	CASKVGTGSGNTIYF
once	TRBV5-1	TRBJ2-6	.	TGCGCCAGCAGACCAGGGCGATTAGACCCTCTGGGGGCCAACGTCCTGACTTTC	CASRPGRLDPLGANVLTF
.	TRBV7-3	TRBJ2-2	TRBD1	TGTGCCAGCAGCTATATCCCCTTAGGACAGGGGGCGTTCGGGGAGCTGTTTTTT	CASSYIPLGQGAFGELFF
.	TRBV6-1	TRBJ1-1	.	TGTGCCGTGTGCTGTAGGGCGGGGAACACTGAAGCTTTCTTT	CAVCCRAGNTEAFF
few	TRBV6-4	TRBJ1-2	.	TGTGCCAGCAGATCGGACAGTCTGGGCTATGGCTACACCTTC	CASRSDSLGYGYTF
few	TRBV5-1	TRBJ2-7	TRBD2	TGCGCCAGCAGCTTTACGAGACAGCGACTAGCGGGCCCCTACGAGCAGTACTTC	CASSFTRQRLAGPYEQYF
.	TRBV9	TRBJ2-1	TRBD2	TGTGCCAGCAGCCCGAGACTAGCGGCGAATGAGCAGTTCTTC	CASSPRLAANEQFF